This T cell receptor (beta chain) was identified during a study of blood T cell repertoires in COVID-19. The method was immunoSEQ multiplex PCR; TCRdb's version includes in-frame clones alone and lacks a portion of them. The sample carries 90,000 to 100,000 clones, around 75% recorded once. This clone occurred a few times. Trimming took off 3 bases at V and 3 bases at J, with 12 bases between the two ends. This CDR3 comprises 14 residues. The V gene's germline CDR1 is DFQATT and CDR2 SNEGSKA (reference sequence). This sequence was found in a man aged 65 to 79 with acute or convalescent COVID-19. This chain joins TRBV20-1 and TRBJ1-3, with D perhaps matching TRBD1 (6 bases). The source material was peripheral blood. The CDR3 DNA follows: TGCAGTGCTAGTCGCCAGGGGTATGGAAACACCATATATTTT. This encodes CSASRQGYGNTIYF.